Listed here is a single T cell receptor beta chain. The target of this receptor is not known. No qualities accompany the bases; no much larger clone lies one base away. No treatment had been received by any patient before thyroid surgery. Using T-cell receptor beta sequencing, the researchers looked back retrospectively at clinical samples from patients, gathered between about 2011 and 2019. Library creation used PCR. Instrument used: Illumina HiSeq 4000. High-throughput sequencing was used to profile the TCR beta-chain CDR3 region of every patient. In the source study's methods: The researchers built a classifier to tell apart papillary thyroid cancer patients with distant metastasis, based on CDR3 differences among clinicopathological groups. The Shannon index was used to measure repertoire diversity, and the Morisita-Horn index was used to measure how similar tumor and blood repertoires were. Clones were called with MiXCR by TCRdb after fastp trimmed the public reads at Q25, and only in-frame beta chains were retained. The V and J calls come from TCRdb's annotation, not from the publication. Across this sample there are 13,000 or so clones, with 31% seen only once. The top ten clones comprise about 15% of the sample.

This entry belongs to a study of metastatic and nonmetastatic thyroid tumors (dated by TCRdb to the early 2020s). For the study in its entirety: Repertoires from peripheral blood and from tumor or nodule tissue samples of malignant and benign thyroid patients were compared. The paper's findings and limits, for the study overall: In both blood and tumor samples, TCR beta diversity was reported to be significantly higher in malignant tumors than in benign nodules.

The material sequenced was tumor tissue. The clonotype originates from a male donor with papillary thyroid cancer or a benign thyroid nodule (not recorded which). Some clones in this sample may be carry-over from other donors' samples.

At the DNA level, the sequence is TGTGCCAGCTCACCCATTCAAGTTCGGGGAAGTAATTCACCCCTCCACTTT. Translated, it gives CASSPIQVRGSNSPLHF. The chain employs TRBV18 and TRBJ1-6, with the D gene uncertain. The CDR3 goes from the cysteine to the phenylalanine over 17 residues. The DNA shown is the 51-base CDR3, in frame from base 1. V was cut back by 3 bases and J by 6 bases, leaving a gap of 18 bases between them. As encoded in the germline V gene, CDR1 is KGHSH while CDR2 is LQKENI.